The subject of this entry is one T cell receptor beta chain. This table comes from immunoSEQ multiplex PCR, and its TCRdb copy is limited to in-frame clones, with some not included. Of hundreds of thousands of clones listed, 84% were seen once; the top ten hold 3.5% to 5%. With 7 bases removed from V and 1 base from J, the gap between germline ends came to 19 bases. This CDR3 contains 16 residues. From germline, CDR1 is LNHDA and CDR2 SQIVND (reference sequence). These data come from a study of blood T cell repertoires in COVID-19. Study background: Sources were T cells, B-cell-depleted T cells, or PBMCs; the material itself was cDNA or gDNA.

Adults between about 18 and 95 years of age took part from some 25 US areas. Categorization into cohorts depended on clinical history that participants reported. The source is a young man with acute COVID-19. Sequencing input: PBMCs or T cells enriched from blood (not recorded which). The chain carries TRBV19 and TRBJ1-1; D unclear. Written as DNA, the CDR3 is TGTGCCAGTATCGTCGGACTGGGCGAGGGGAACACTGAAGCTTTCTTT. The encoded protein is CASIVGLGEGNTEAFF.